The 29 T cell receptor beta chains below come from one sample, sequenced in a study of blood T cell repertoires in COVID-19. The method was immunoSEQ multiplex PCR; TCRdb's version includes in-frame clones alone and lacks a portion of them. The sample holds about 260,000 clones, about nine tenths seen once. Input material: peripheral blood. These receptors all come from a woman in her forties who had recovered from COVID-19.

The V and J genes are TRBV9 and TRBJ2-3; tentatively, D is TRBD1 (5 bases). The CDR3 is made up of 16 amino acids. Trimming pared 0 bases from V and 0 bases from J, leaving 11 bases between. Germline CDR1 and CDR2: SGDLS and YYNGEE. The CDR3 region has the DNA TGTGCCAGCAGCGTAGTTCAGGGCCGAAGCACAGATACGCAGTATTTT. Translation gives CASSVVQGRSTDTQYF.

The chain combines TRBV7-6 with TRBJ2-5, with 8 bases matching TRBD2. The CDR3 totals 15 residues. V was clipped by 1 base and J by 3 bases; unmatched bases: 4. Germline V gene sequence: CDR1 SGHVS, CDR2 FNYEAQ. The CDR3 here is CASSLEVSGEETQYF. The CDR3 DNA follows: TGTGCCAGCAGCTTAGAGGTTAGCGGGGAAGAGACCCAGTACTTC. The variable domain in full, completed from reference TRBV7-6 and TRBJ2-5, reads GAGVSQSPRYKVTKRGQDVALRCDPISGHVSLYWYRQALGQGPEFLTYFNYEAQQDKSGLPNDRFSAERPEGSISTLTIQRTEQRDSAMYRCASSLEVSGEETQYFGPGTRLLVL.

The V gene is TRBV6-2 or TRBV6-3, the J gene TRBJ1-2; no clear D. Trimming took off 6 bases at V and 6 bases at J, with 11 bases between the two ends. This CDR3 is 12 amino acids long. CDR1 and CDR2 from the germline V gene are MNHEY and SVGEGT. CDR3 loop: CASSFHRDGYTF. The DNA of the CDR3 is TGTGCCAGCAGCTTCCACCGGGATGGCTACACCTTC.

This sequence joins TRBV7-9 and TRBJ2-3, with 7 bases identical to TRBD2. The J segment lost 2 bases and the V segment lost 3 bases, leaving 2 bases of the junction unmatched. The germline V gene encodes CDR1 SEHNR and CDR2 FQNEAQ (reference sequence). The CDR3 is made up of 14 amino acids. The CDR3 DNA reads TGTGCCAGCAGCTTGGGACTAAACACAGATACGCAGTATTTT. This codes for CASSLGLNTDTQYF.

The chain employs TRBV5-8 and TRBJ2-3; 9 nucleotides agree with TRBD1. V was pared by 4 bases and J by 6 bases, with 6 bases of the junction left unmatched. CDR1 and CDR2 from the germline V gene are SGHTS and YDEGEE. There are 14 residues in the CDR3. The CDR3: CASSTGQGIDTQYF. The CDR3 DNA reads TGTGCCAGCAGCACGGGACAGGGAATCGATACGCAGTATTTT.

The rearrangement links TRBV3-1 (or the pseudogene TRBV3-2) to TRBJ1-3; D remains ambiguous. The V and J ends lost 1 base and 7 bases respectively, with 14 bases between them. Germline V gene lookup returns CDR1 LGHDT and CDR2 YNNKEL (reference sequence). The CDR3 length is 15 residues. CDR3 DNA: TGTGCCAGCAGCCAAGGACACGCCGGAGGGAACACCATATATTTT. Its translation: CASSQGHAGGNTIYF.

The chain recombines TRBV7-9 with TRBJ1-5; D ambiguous. The CDR3 has 14 amino acids. Trimming left V 4 bases short and J 7 bases short, with 14 bases between. CDR1 and CDR2 from the germline V gene are SEHNR and FQNEAQ (reference sequence). The CDR3: CASSSLEGEQPQHF. The CDR3 bases are TGTGCCAGCAGCTCGCTGGAGGGAGAGCAGCCCCAGCATTTT.

The V and J genes are TRBV9 and TRBJ2-3, with TRBD2 as a possible D gene (5 bases). This CDR3 region has 14 residues. The V end lost 6 bases, the J end lost 4 bases, and 15 bases lay between the germline ends. CDR1 and CDR2 from the germline V gene are SGDLS and YYNGEE. The CDR3 protein is CASTAGGGADTQYF. As DNA, the CDR3 is TGTGCCAGCACCGCCGGAGGCGGCGCAGATACGCAGTATTTT.

The chain carries TRBV19 and TRBJ2-7, with 7 bases identical to TRBD1. Germline V CDR1 and CDR2: LNHDA, SQIVND (reference sequence). V was clipped by 3 bases and J by 6 bases; unmatched bases: 5. CDR3 length equals 13 residues. The CDR3 nucleotides are TGTGCCAGTAGTATGAACAGGGGCACCGAGCAGTACTTC. Translation: CASSMNRGTEQYF.

The genes are TRBV5-1 and TRBJ2-3; 10 bases align to TRBD2. Germline CDR1 is SGHRS and CDR2 is YFSETQ. The CDR3 extends over 16 amino acids. V lost 0 bases to trimming and J lost 4 bases; unmatched junction nucleotides: 5. The CDR3 loop is CASSLGSSGGPDTQYF. The CDR3 bases are TGCGCCAGCAGCTTGGGGTCTAGCGGGGGACCAGATACGCAGTATTTT.

The chain is built from TRBV2 and TRBJ1-6, with 7 bases that match TRBD1. The CDR3 has 17 amino acids. Germline V gives CDR1 SNHLY, CDR2 FYNNEI. Unmatched junction bases numbered 7, after V lost 5 bases and J lost 0 bases. The CDR3 region is CASSLTGLSSYNSPLHF. The DNA for the CDR3 is TGTGCCAGCAGTCTGACAGGGTTGAGCTCCTATAATTCACCCCTCCACTTT.

The chain combines TRBV6-6 with TRBJ2-7; TRBD2 might be the D (5 bases). Germline V CDR1 and CDR2: MNHNY, SVGAGI (reference sequence). Trimming took 4 bases from V and 3 from J, leaving 19 bases between them. The CDR3 has 16 amino acids. CDR3 loop: CASSSSTYGDFYEQYF. The CDR3 nucleotides read TGTGCCAGCAGTTCCTCGACCTACGGGGATTTCTACGAGCAGTACTTC.

This chain connects TRBV12-5 to TRBJ2-1; 7 bases map to TRBD2. CDR1 is LGHNT and CDR2 is FRNRAP in the germline V gene. This CDR3 has 16 amino acids. V gave up 2 bases and J gave up 1 base; unmatched junction bases: 5. In DNA form, the CDR3 reads TGTGCTAGTGGTTTGAGAACGGGGGGATCCTACAATGAGCAGTTCTTC. Translation: CASGLRTGGSYNEQFF.

Points on this clone: This specimen includes other DNA sequences encoding the same CDR3. DNA of the CDR3: TGTGCCAGCAGCCAAGAAGGAGGGGGGGGTGATACGCAGTATTTT. Its translation: CASSQEGGGGDTQYF. The chain has TRBV3-1 (or the pseudogene TRBV3-2) and TRBJ2-3; D is perhaps TRBD2 (7 bases). The CDR3 covers 15 residues. Germline V gene data show CDR1 as LGHDT and CDR2 as YNNKEL (reference sequence). V lost 0 bases and J 6 bases, leaving 13 bases between the germline ends.

The chain couples TRBV6-1 to TRBJ2-7, with 10 nucleotides matching TRBD2. J gave up 10 bases and V 1 base, and 4 bases lay outside the gene matches. The CDR3 is 13 amino acids. The germline V gene encodes CDR1 MNHNS and CDR2 SASEGT. The CDR3 coding sequence is TGTGCCAGCAGTGAAGAGCTAGCGGGGGTCCAGTACTTC. Its translation: CASSEELAGVQYF.

This clone occurred once. The rearrangement joins TRBV7-9 to TRBJ1-2; TRBD1 might be the D (5 bases). CDR1 is SEHNR, CDR2 FQNEAQ, per germline (reference sequence). V lost 6 bases and J lost 4, with 21 bases in between. The CDR3 covers 16 residues. CDR3 protein: CASRLGADIQSYGYTF. For the CDR3, the DNA is TGTGCCAGCAGACTTGGGGCGGACATCCAGTCCTATGGCTACACCTTC.

V usage is TRBV7-2 and J usage is TRBJ2-4; D gene unclear. This CDR3 spans 14 amino acids. CDR1 is SGHTA and CDR2 is FQGNSA in the germline V gene. With 8 bases removed from V and 0 bases from J, the gap between germline ends came to 11 bases. The CDR3 DNA reads TGTGCCAGCCAGTCTTACCTAGCCAAAAACATTCAGTACTTC. Protein product: CASQSYLAKNIQYF.

The J gene is TRBJ2-7, the V gene TRBV19; TRBD1 is a possible D gene (6 bases). Germline V gene lookup returns CDR1 LNHDA and CDR2 SQIVND (reference sequence). The ends were cut back, 5 bases at V and 2 bases at J, with 13 bases in the middle. The length of the CDR3 is 14 residues. The CDR3: CASSPRDTTYEQYF. For the CDR3, the DNA is TGTGCCAGTAGTCCCCGGGACACCACCTACGAGCAGTACTTC.

The gene calls are TRBV5-6 and TRBJ1-2, with TRBD1 matching over 8 bases. The CDR3 runs 14 residues. V was pared by 2 bases and J by 12 bases, with 12 bases of the junction left unmatched. Germline values: CDR1 SGHDT, CDR2 YYEEEE. The CDR3 coding sequence is TGTGCCAGCAGCTTTCAAGGACAGGGAGGTATGGACACCTTC. Its translation is CASSFQGQGGMDTF.

About this clone: The germline gene is not matched at one end of the junction; a read error may be the cause. V usage is TRBV18 and J usage is TRBJ1-2; 7 bases map to TRBD1. This CDR3 region has 14 residues. Germline assignment: CDR1 KGHSH and CDR2 LQKENI. The CDR3 protein is CASSPIYGDSGFAF. As DNA, the CDR3 is TGTGCCAGCTCACCCATCTACGGGGACAGCGGGTTTGCCTTC.

The J gene is TRBJ1-5, the V gene TRBV5-8; 8 bases are shared with TRBD1. The length of the CDR3 is 14 residues. The trim removed 2 bases at V and 7 bases at J, leaving 5 bases unmatched. The germline gives CDR1 SGHTS, CDR2 YDEGEE. DNA for the CDR3: TGTGCCAGCAGCTTTGACAGGGGAGCGCAGCCCCAGCATTTT. The encoded protein is CASSFDRGAQPQHF.

The sample holds one count of this clone. The J gene is TRBJ2-1, the V gene TRBV11-2, with a tentative D call TRBD1 (6 bases). The CDR3 is made up of 15 amino acids. V lost 4 bases and J lost 2, with 12 bases in between. Germline V gives CDR1 SGHAT, CDR2 FQNNGV. In DNA, the CDR3 is TGTGCCAGCAGCTCGACAGGAGGCGCCTACAATGAGCAGTTCTTC. This codes for CASSSTGGAYNEQFF.

CDR3 nucleotide sequence: TGTGCCAGCAGCCCAGACAGGGTGGGCACTGAAGCTTTCTTT. This gives the protein CASSPDRVGTEAFF. The rearrangement joins TRBV7-2 to TRBJ1-1, with 7 positions matching TRBD1. The junction had 7 bases not matched to a gene; V was cut back by 5 bases and J by 4 bases. The germline CDR1 and CDR2 sequences are SGHTA and FQGNSA. This CDR3 is 14 amino acids long.

The chain recombines TRBV5-1 with TRBJ2-3, with D perhaps matching TRBD1 (6 bases). Germline CDR1 and CDR2: SGHRS and YFSETQ. V was clipped by 0 bases and J by 3 bases, with 14 bases between them. CDR3 size: 16 residues. The CDR3 nucleotides read TGCGCCAGCAGCTTGGGGGACATCGTACAAACAGATACGCAGTATTTT. Residues: CASSLGDIVQTDTQYF.

The genes are TRBV30 and TRBJ1-6; D unresolved. Germline V gives CDR1 GTSNPN, CDR2 SVGIG (reference sequence). Trimming took 4 bases from V and 3 from J, leaving 7 bases between them. The CDR3 is 13 residues long. CDR3 protein: CAWNEFYNSPLHF. The CDR3 bases are TGTGCCTGGAACGAGTTCTATAATTCACCCCTCCACTTT.

V gene TRBV4-2 combines with J gene TRBJ2-1, with 10 positions matching TRBD2. The CDR3 length is 20 residues. With 0 bases clipped from V and 0 bases from J, the junction kept 11 bases outside the gene matches. CDR1 LGHNA and CDR2 YNFKEQ come from the germline V gene. The CDR3 protein is CASSQDGWTSGPNSYNEQFF. The DNA of the CDR3 is TGTGCCAGCAGCCAAGATGGGTGGACTAGCGGCCCGAACTCCTACAATGAGCAGTTCTTC.

This clone has more than one count but fewer than ten. V gene TRBV7-9 combines with J gene TRBJ2-2; TRBD1 might be the D (7 bases). This CDR3 has 15 amino acids. V shed 5 bases and J shed 4 bases, with 14 bases lying between them. CDR1 is SEHNR and CDR2 is FQNEAQ in the germline V gene (reference sequence). CDR3 amino acids: CASSGTGEATGELFF. The DNA for the CDR3 is TGTGCCAGCAGCGGTACAGGGGAGGCCACCGGGGAGCTGTTTTTT.

This clone was detected only once. The chain employs TRBV15 and TRBJ1-4; D possibly corresponds to TRBD1 (5 bases). CDR1 LNHNV and CDR2 YYDKDF come from the germline V gene (reference sequence). Trimming stripped 0 bases from V and 6 bases from J, with 8 bases between. The CDR3 extends over 14 amino acids. In nucleotides, the CDR3 is TGTGCCACCAGCAGAGAGCCAGGGTATGAAAAACTGTTTTTT. Its protein product is CATSREPGYEKLFF. The complete variable domain, with remaining parts taken from reference TRBV15 and TRBJ1-4, reads DAMVIQNPRYQVTQFGKPVTLSCSQTLNHNVMYWYQQKSSQAPKLLFHYYDKDFNNEADTPDNFQSRRPNTSFCFLDIRSPGLGDTAMYLCATSREPGYEKLFFGSGTQLSVL.

The CDR3 sequence: CASYTGGSTFF. The CDR3 coding sequence is TGTGCCAGCTATACAGGGGGCTCGACTTTCTTT. J is TRBJ1-1 and V is TRBV25-1; TRBD1 agrees at 9 bases. Unmatched junction bases numbered 7, after V lost 8 bases and J lost 12 bases. In germline, CDR1 is MGHDK, CDR2 SYGVNS. CDR3 length: 11 residues.